The rows below give T cell receptor beta chains drawn from one sample of a study of radiotherapy plus CTLA-4 blockade in lung cancer. Sequencing was performed with immunoSEQ multiplex PCR; in TCRdb, only in-frame clones are kept and a portion is missing. The sample has about 48,000 clones; roughly 90% are singletons. The sequences come from peripheral blood, collected from a patient treated with radiotherapy plus ipilimumab. Receptors originate from a human donor with non-small cell lung cancer that progressed on radiotherapy plus ipilimumab. Some clones in this sample may be carry-over from other donors' samples. The conserved cysteine and the conserved F or W are not part of the CDR3 here. Fields, in order: V gene, J gene, CDR3 protein.

v_gene: TRBV5-1
j_gene: TRBJ2-3
CDR3aa: ASSLTGQGVTDTQY

v_gene: TRBV4-2
j_gene: TRBJ1-2
CDR3aa: ASSQADREYYGYT

v_gene: TRBV10-3
j_gene: TRBJ2-3
CDR3aa: AISESSAGVATDTQY

v_gene: TRBV5-1
j_gene: TRBJ2-2
CDR3aa: ASSRTSGGVAGELF

v_gene: TRBV11-2
j_gene: TRBJ2-3
CDR3aa: ASSQTRGVGDTQY

v_gene: TRBV5-1
j_gene: TRBJ2-7
CDR3aa: ASSLDRGIRDEQY

v_gene: TRBV5-1
j_gene: TRBJ2-6
CDR3aa: ASSLVAGRAGANVLT

v_gene: TRBV7-3
j_gene: TRBJ2-2
CDR3aa: ASSSAGDAGTGELF

v_gene: TRBV5-1
j_gene: TRBJ2-1
CDR3aa: ASSWLAGPSYNEQF

v_gene: TRBV19
j_gene: TRBJ2-7
CDR3aa: ASSIRGQGYEQY

v_gene: TRBV5-1
j_gene: NA
CDR3aa: ASSLPSGNTYEQY

v_gene: TRBV9
j_gene: TRBJ2-3
CDR3aa: ASSVGGTGGLDTQY

v_gene: TRBV2
j_gene: TRBJ2-1
CDR3aa: ASSEKSPHNEQF

v_gene: TRBV28
j_gene: TRBJ1-2
CDR3aa: ASSLEGADGYT

v_gene: TRBV6-1
j_gene: TRBJ1-1
CDR3aa: ASGHRGNTEAF

v_gene: TRBV18
j_gene: TRBJ2-5
CDR3aa: ASSINRAQQETQY

v_gene: TRBV10-3
j_gene: TRBJ2-5
CDR3aa: AISESTGVGETQY

v_gene: TRBV5-1
j_gene: TRBJ2-6
CDR3aa: ASSLGGDLISGANVLT

v_gene: TRBV6-5
j_gene: TRBJ1-6
CDR3aa: ASSQDRGTPLH

v_gene: TRBV9
j_gene: TRBJ1-1
CDR3aa: ASSVGQMNTEAF

v_gene: TRBV2
j_gene: TRBJ1-4
CDR3aa: ASSLGEKLF

v_gene: TRBV5-1
j_gene: TRBJ2-2
CDR3aa: ASSLGFGVTGELF

v_gene: TRBV5-1
j_gene: TRBJ1-2
CDR3aa: ASSFSGTEYGYT

v_gene: TRBV9
j_gene: TRBJ1-2
CDR3aa: ASSVEGARDGYT

v_gene: TRBV7-2
j_gene: TRBJ1-6
CDR3aa: ASSPVAAGNSPLH

v_gene: TRBV7-6
j_gene: TRBJ2-3
CDR3aa: ASSLTGPGQGTYTDTQY

v_gene: TRBV5-1
j_gene: TRBJ1-2
CDR3aa: ASSLGDRLTSYGYT

v_gene: TRBV5-1
j_gene: TRBJ2-2
CDR3aa: ASSSPLAGLTGELF

v_gene: TRBV11-2
j_gene: TRBJ2-3
CDR3aa: ASSLDGVGGLAGRDTQY

v_gene: TRBV5-1
j_gene: TRBJ2-1
CDR3aa: ASSSRRDGARNEQF

v_gene: TRBV5-5
j_gene: TRBJ2-3
CDR3aa: ASSWVGQGDTQY

v_gene: TRBV7-8
j_gene: TRBJ1-2
CDR3aa: ASSRGSGRPGTHSKSYGYT

v_gene: TRBV29-1
j_gene: TRBJ2-7
CDR3aa: SFYRTGEQY

v_gene: TRBV9
j_gene: TRBJ2-2
CDR3aa: ASSLLSQGAVTGELF

v_gene: TRBV7-9
j_gene: TRBJ2-7
CDR3aa: ASSLVGLAYEQY

v_gene: TRBV9
j_gene: TRBJ2-3
CDR3aa: ASSVVSGGDTQY

v_gene: TRBV6-4
j_gene: TRBJ2-2
CDR3aa: ASSGGQNTGELF

v_gene: TRBV2
j_gene: TRBJ1-2
CDR3aa: ASTGTGGIGGYT

v_gene: TRBV4-2
j_gene: TRBJ1-2
CDR3aa: ASSQELRDGYT

v_gene: TRBV7-3
j_gene: TRBJ2-1
CDR3aa: ASSLTSGPNEQF

v_gene: TRBV15
j_gene: TRBJ1-5
CDR3aa: ATSRKQGAQPQH

v_gene: TRBV9
j_gene: TRBJ2-6
CDR3aa: ASSGGQTSGANVLT

v_gene: TRBV29-1
j_gene: TRBJ2-7
CDR3aa: SVVEWVWGTGTYEQY

v_gene: TRBV5-4
j_gene: TRBJ2-5
CDR3aa: ASSPGGAGQETQY

v_gene: TRBV6-5
j_gene: TRBJ2-7
CDR3aa: ASSRTSGRSYEQY